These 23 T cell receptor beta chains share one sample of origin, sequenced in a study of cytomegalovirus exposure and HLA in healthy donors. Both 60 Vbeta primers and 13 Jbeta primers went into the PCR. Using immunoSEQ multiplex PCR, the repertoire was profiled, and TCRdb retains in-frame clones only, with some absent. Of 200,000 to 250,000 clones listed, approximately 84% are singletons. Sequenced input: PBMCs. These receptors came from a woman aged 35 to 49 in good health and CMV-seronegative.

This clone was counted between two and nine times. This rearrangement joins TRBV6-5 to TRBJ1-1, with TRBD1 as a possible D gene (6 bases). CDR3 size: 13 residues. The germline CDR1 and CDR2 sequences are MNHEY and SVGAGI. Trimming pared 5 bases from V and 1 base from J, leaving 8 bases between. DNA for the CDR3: TGTGCCAGCAGTCAACAGGGGAACACTGAAGCTTTCTTT. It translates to CASSQQGNTEAFF.

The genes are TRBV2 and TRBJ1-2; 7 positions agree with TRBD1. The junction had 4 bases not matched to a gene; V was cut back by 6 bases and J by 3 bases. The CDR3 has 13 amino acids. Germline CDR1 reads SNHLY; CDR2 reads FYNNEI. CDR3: CASSTTGDYGYTF. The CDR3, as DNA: TGTGCCAGCAGCACAACAGGGGACTATGGCTACACCTTC.

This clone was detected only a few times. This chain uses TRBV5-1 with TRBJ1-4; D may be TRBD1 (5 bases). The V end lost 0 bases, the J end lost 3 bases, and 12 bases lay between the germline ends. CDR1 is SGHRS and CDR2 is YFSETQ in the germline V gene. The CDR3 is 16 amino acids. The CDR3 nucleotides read TGCGCCAGCAGCTTGGGGGGCCGGGCATCTAATGAAAAACTGTTTTTT. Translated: CASSLGGRASNEKLFF.

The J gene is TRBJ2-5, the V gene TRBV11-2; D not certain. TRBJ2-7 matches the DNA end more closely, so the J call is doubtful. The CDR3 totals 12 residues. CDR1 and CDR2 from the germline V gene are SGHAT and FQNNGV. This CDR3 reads CASSLPHYEQYF. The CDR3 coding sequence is TGTGCCAGCAGCTTACCCCACTACGAGCAGTACTTC.

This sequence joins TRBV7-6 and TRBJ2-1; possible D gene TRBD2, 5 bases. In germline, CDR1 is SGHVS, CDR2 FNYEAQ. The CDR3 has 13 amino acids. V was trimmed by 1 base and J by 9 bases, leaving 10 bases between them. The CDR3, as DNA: TGTGCCAGCAGCTTAGAGGTCGGGGTTGAGCAGTTCTTC. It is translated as CASSLEVGVEQFF.

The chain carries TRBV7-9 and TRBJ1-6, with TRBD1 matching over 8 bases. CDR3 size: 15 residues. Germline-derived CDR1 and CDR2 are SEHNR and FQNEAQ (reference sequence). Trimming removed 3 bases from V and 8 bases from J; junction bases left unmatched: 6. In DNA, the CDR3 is TGTGCCAGCAGCTTCGACAGGGGTGGGTATTCACCCCTCCACTTT. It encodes CASSFDRGGYSPLHF.

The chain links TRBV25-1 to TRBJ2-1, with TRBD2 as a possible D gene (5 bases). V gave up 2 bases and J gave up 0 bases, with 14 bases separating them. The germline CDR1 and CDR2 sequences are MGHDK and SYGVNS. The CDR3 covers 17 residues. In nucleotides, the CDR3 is TGTGCCAGCAGTGAAACTAAGGCGGGTAGCTCCTACAATGAGCAGTTCTTC. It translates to CASSETKAGSSYNEQFF.

The CDR3 here is CASSPPDSLAGTYEQYF. For the CDR3, the DNA is TGTGCCAGCTCACCCCCGGATTCATTAGCGGGGACCTACGAGCAGTACTTC. This rearrangement joins TRBV18 to TRBJ2-7; 8 bases map to TRBD2. Germline V gives CDR1 KGHSH, CDR2 LQKENI. This CDR3 comprises 17 residues. Trimming at V came to 3 bases and at J to 2 bases, leaving 12 bases not matched to a gene. The variable domain in full, with the rest retrieved from reference TRBV18 and TRBJ2-7, is NAGVMQNPRHLVRRRGQEARLRCSPMKGHSHVYWYRQLPEEGLKFMVYLQKENIIDESGMPKERFSAEFPKEGPSILRIQQVVRGDSAAYFCASSPPDSLAGTYEQYFGPGTRLTVT.

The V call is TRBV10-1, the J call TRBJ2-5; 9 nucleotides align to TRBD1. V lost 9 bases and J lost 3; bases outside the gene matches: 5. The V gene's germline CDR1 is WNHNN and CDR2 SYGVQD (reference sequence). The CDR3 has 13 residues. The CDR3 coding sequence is TGCGCCAGGACAGACAGGGGGGAAGAGACCCAGTACTTC. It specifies CARTDRGEETQYF.

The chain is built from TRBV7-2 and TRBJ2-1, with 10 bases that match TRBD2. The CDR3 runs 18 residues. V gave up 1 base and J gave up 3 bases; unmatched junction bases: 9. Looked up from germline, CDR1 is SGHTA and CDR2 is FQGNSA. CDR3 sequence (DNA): TGTGCCAGCAGCTTAGGTAGCGGGGGGTCCTATTACTACAATGAGCAGTTCTTC. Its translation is CASSLGSGGSYYYNEQFF.

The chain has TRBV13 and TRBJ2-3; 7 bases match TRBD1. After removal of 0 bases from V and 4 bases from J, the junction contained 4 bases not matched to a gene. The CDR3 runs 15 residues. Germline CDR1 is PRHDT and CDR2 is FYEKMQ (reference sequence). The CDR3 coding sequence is TGTGCCAGCAGCTTAGGGACAGGGCTATCAGATACGCAGTATTTT. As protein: CASSLGTGLSDTQYF.

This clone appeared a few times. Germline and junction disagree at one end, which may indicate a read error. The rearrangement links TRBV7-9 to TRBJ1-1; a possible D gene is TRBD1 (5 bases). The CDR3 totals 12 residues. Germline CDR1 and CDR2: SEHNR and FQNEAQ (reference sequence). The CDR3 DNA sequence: TGTTCCAGCAGCCATAAGGGGACTGAAGCTTTCTTT. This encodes CSSSHKGTEAFF.

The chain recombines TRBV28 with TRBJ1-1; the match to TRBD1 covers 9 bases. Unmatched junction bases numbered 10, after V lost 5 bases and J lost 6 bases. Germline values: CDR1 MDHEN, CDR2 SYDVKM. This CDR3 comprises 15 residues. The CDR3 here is CASSDIGTGYPEAFF. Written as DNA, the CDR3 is TGTGCCAGCAGTGACATCGGGACAGGGTACCCTGAAGCTTTCTTT.

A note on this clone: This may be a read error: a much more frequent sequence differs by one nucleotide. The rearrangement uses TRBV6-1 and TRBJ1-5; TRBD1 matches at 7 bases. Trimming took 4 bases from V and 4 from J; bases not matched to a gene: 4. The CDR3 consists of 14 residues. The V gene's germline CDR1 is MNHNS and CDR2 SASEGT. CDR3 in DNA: TGTGCCAGCAGTGGTGCAGGGGGGAATCAGCCCCAGCATTTT. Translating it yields CASSGAGGNQPQHF.

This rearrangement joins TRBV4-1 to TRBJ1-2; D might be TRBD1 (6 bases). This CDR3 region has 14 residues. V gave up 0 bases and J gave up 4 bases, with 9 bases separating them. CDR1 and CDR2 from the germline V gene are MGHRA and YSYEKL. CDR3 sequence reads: CASSQDRGIYGYTF. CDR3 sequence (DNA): TGCGCCAGCAGCCAAGACAGGGGCATCTATGGCTACACCTTC.

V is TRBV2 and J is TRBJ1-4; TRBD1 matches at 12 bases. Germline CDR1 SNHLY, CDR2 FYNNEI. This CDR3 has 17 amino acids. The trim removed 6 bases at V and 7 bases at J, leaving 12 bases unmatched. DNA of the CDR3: TGTGCCAGCAGGACCGGGACAGGGGGCGCGGAGGGTGAAAAACTGTTTTTT. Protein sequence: CASRTGTGGAEGEKLFF.

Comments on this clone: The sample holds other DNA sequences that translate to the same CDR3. CDR3 sequence (DNA): TGTGCCAGCAGCTTAGCGCCCCCAGGGGGTAACACTGAAGCTTTCTTT. This encodes CASSLAPPGGNTEAFF. V usage is TRBV7-6 and J usage is TRBJ1-1; 7 bases are shared with TRBD1. The CDR3 has 16 residues. Germline loops: CDR1 SGHVS, CDR2 FNYEAQ. Trimming removed 0 bases from V and 2 bases from J; junction bases left unmatched: 6.

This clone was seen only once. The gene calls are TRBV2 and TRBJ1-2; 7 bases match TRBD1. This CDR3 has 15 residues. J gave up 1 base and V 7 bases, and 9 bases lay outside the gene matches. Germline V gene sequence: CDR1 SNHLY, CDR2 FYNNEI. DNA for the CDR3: TGTGCCAGCAAACCCAGACAGGGAGGTAACTATGGCTACACCTTC. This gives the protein CASKPRQGGNYGYTF.

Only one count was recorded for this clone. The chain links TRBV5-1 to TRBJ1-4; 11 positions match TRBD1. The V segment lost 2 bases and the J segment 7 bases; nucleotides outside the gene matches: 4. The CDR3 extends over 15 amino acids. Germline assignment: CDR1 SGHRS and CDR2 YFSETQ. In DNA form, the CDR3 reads TGCGCCAGCAGCTTATTGGGACAGGGGGTTGAAAAACTGTTTTTT. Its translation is CASSLLGQGVEKLFF.

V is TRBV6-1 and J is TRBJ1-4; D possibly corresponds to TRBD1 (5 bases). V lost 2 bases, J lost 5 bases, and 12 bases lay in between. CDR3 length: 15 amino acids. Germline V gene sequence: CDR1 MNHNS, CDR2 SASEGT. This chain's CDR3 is CASSELHRTNEKLFF. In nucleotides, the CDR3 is TGTGCCAGCAGTGAACTCCACAGGACCAATGAAAAACTGTTTTTT.

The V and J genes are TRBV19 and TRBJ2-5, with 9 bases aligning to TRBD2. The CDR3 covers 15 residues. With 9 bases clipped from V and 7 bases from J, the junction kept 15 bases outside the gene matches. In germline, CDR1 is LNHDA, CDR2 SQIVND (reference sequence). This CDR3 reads CASSEAGGKSGTQYF. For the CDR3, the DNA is TGTGCCAGCTCAGAAGCGGGGGGTAAAAGCGGGACCCAGTACTTC. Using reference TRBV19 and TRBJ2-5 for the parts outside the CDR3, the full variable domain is DGGITQSPKYLFRKEGQNVTLSCEQNLNHDAMYWYRQDPGQGLRLIYYSQIVNDFQKGDIAEGYSVSREKKESFPLTVTSAQKNPTAFYLCASSEAGGKSGTQYFGPGTRLLVL.

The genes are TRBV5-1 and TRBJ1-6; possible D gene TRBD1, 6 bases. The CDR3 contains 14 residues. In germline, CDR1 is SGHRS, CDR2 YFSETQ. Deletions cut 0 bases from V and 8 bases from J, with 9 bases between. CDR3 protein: CASSLVQGDSPLHF. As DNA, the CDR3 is TGCGCCAGCAGCTTGGTACAGGGCGATTCACCCCTCCACTTT.

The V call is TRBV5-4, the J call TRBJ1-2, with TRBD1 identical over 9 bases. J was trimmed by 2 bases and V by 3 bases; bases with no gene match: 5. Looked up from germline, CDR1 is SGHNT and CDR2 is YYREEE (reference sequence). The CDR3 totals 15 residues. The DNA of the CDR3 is TGTGCCAGCAGCTCCGGGACAGGGCAGAACTATGGCTACACCTTC. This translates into CASSSGTGQNYGYTF.